This TCR beta chain came from a study of blood T cells in healthy people across ages. This clonotype was seen ten or more times. A second PCR of about 7 to 11 cycles used a sample-barcoded 5' primer and a J-beta primer mix. Each CDR3 protein is one row after TCRdb ran MiXCR on the 5' RACE reads. The table lists around 800,000 distinct CDR3 sequences, around 24% of them singletons. V shed 5 bases, J shed 2 bases, and the junction held 9 bases outside the gene matches. Germline V gene lookup returns CDR1 SNHLY and CDR2 FYNNEI. The CDR3 contains 15 residues. This sample was shared with a second study, whose subject was T cells of mothers and their children.

Material: blood. The sequence came from a boy under 18 in good health. This rearrangement joins TRBV2 to TRBJ2-7, with 7 bases identical to TRBD2. CDR3: CASSTTPGTTYEQYF. The CDR3 nucleotides read TGTGCCAGCAGTACGACACCGGGGACTACCTACGAGCAGTACTTC.